Listed below are T cell receptor delta chains from one sample, sequenced in a study of Vδ1+ human thymocytes. TCRdb used CATT to re-call clones from the multiplex PCR reads. The sample lists some 55,000 delta-chain clones, roughly 15% seen once, with under 0.6% in the top ten. The sample comprised Vdelta1+ gamma-delta thymocytes from the thymus. These receptors were collected from a boy under two years old who had congenital heart surgery. CDR3s include the opening cysteine and the closing phenylalanine or tryptophan. The D gene is left open where the match is weak. Part of the rows lack a size; the others show once, few, many or a class for expanded clones.

clone_size,d_call,j_call,v_call,cdr3_length,cdr3_nt,cdr3_aa
few,TRDD3,TRDJ1,TRDV1,18,TGTGCTCTTGGCTCATGGGGGATACGCTTGAGTCGTACCGATAAACTCATCTTT,CALGSWGIRLSRTDKLIF
few,TRDD3,TRDJ1,TRDV1,18,TGTGCTCTTGGGGGGCCCCTGGGGGATACGCCTAGAAGATCTAAACTCATCTTT,CALGGPLGDTPRRSKLIF
few,TRDD3,TRDJ1,TRDV1,24,TGTGCTCTTGGGGAATACGCCCGGATTAGGCAGACTGGGGGATTAGAAGGAGGCACCGATAAACTCATCTTT,CALGEYARIRQTGGLEGGTDKLIF
.,TRDD3,TRDJ1,TRDV1,22,TGTGCTCTTGGGGAACTACAATGTCCCCCTGGGGGATACCTATCGTACACCGATAAACTCATCTTT,CALGELQCPPGGYLSYTDKLIF
.,.,TRDJ1,TRDV2,15,TGTGCCTGTGACACCGCTGGGACGTACACCGATAAACTCATCTTT,CACDTAGTYTDKLIF
.,.,TRDJ1,TRDV1,20,TGTGCTCTTGGGGAACCCACCTTCCCTCCCATTGTAGCGTACACCGATAAACTCATCTTT,CALGEPTFPPIVAYTDKLIF
few,TRDD3,TRDJ1,TRAV29/DV5,19,TGTGCAGCAAGCGCGTTCCTCCGTACTGGGGGATTCGGTGGTGATAAACTCATCTTT,CAASAFLRTGGFGGDKLIF
few,TRDD3,TRDJ1,TRDV1,22,TGTGCTCTTGGGGAATCTTCCTTGATACTGGGGGCCGCCATCGGATGCACCGATAAACTCATCTTT,CALGESSLILGAAIGCTDKLIF
.,TRDD3,TRDJ2,TRDV1,22,TGTGCTCTTGGGGAACTAGCCTACAGGGGATACGTAGGGGAGTCTTTGACAGCACAACTCTTCTTT,CALGELAYRGYVGESLTAQLFF
.,.,TRDJ1,TRDV1,23,TGTGCTCTTTGGGAACTAGCTCCATCGCAATTGGGGCCCCGTTGGCCGTACACCGATAAACTCATCTTT,CALWELAPSQLGPRWPYTDKLIF
few,TRDD3,TRDJ1,TRDV1,20,TGTGCTCTTGGGGATGGCCTTCCAGTACTGGGGGATACTCCCATCGATAAACTCATCTTT,CALGDGLPVLGDTPIDKLIF
.,.,TRDJ1,TRDV1,14,TGTGCTCTTGGGGAACTGGGGTACACCGATAAACTCATCTTT,CALGELGYTDKLIF
few,TRDD3,TRDJ1,TRDV1,20,TGTGCTCTTGGGGACCTATCTGGGGGATGTTCCCCAAAAATCCCTTTGTGGCTCATCTTT,CALGDLSGGCSPKIPLWLIF
few,TRDD3,TRDJ1,TRDV1,21,TGTGCTCTTGGGGAACTAATAATGTACTGGGGGATCCGGATGGGGACCGATAAACTCATCTTT,CALGELIMYWGIRMGTDKLIF
.,.,TRDJ1,TRDV1,13,TGTGCTCTTGGGGAACTTCCTACTGTCGGACTCATCTTT,CALGELPTVGLIF
few,TRDD3,TRDJ1,TRDV1,20,TGTGCTCTTGGGGAATCATTTTTTTCCTTTGGGGGATCCCGCACCGATAAACTCATCTTT,CALGESFFSFGGSRTDKLIF
few,.,TRDJ1,TRDV1,19,TGTGCTCTTGGGGAACTAGAAGAGGGTATTGACCTCTACACCGATAAACTCATCTTT,CALGELEEGIDLYTDKLIF
few,.,TRDJ2,TRDV1,17,TGTGCTCTTGGGGAACGGCCTAACGGGATATGGACAGCACAACTCTTCTTT,CALGERPNGIWTAQLFF
.,.,TRDJ1,TRDV2,16,TGTGCCTGTGACACCGACCCTTACCCCCCCCTGAATAAACTCATCTTT,CACDTDPYPPLNKLIF
few,TRDD3,TRDJ1,TRDV1,19,TGTGCTCTTGGGGAACTGGGTGTACTGGGGGATCCGTACACCGATAAACTCATCTTT,CALGELGVLGDPYTDKLIF
.,.,TRDJ1,TRDV1,17,TGTGCTCTTGGGGAAGCTCCGGGGGTTTTCCCCACCGATAAACTCATCTTT,CALGEAPGVFPTDKLIF
few,TRDD3,TRDJ1,TRDV1,17,TGTGCTCTTGGGGAACGCAGACTGGGGGCCCACACCGATAAACTCATCTTT,CALGERRLGAHTDKLIF
.,.,TRDJ1,TRDV1,20,TGTGCTCTTGGGGAACGGACCTACGTGAGGTACTGGACGTACACCGATAAACTCATCTTT,CALGERTYVRYWTYTDKLIF
.,.,TRDJ1,TRDV1,12,TGTGCTCTTGGGGAACCTGTTGGTAAACTCATCTTT,CALGEPVGKLIF
.,TRDD3,TRDJ1,TRAV29/DV5,16,TGTGCAGCAAGCACACCGAGAAGGGGGATACGCGGTAAACTCATCTTT,CAASTPRRGIRGKLIF
.,.,TRDJ1,TRDV1,16,TGTGCTCTTGGGGAATATAAGGCCTACCTCACCGATAAACTCATCTTT,CALGEYKAYLTDKLIF
few,.,TRDJ1,TRDV1,17,TGTGCTCTTGGGGAAGGGAGAGTGGGGACGAAACTCGATAAACTCATCTTT,CALGEGRVGTKLDKLIF
.,.,TRDJ1,TRDV1,19,TGTGCTCTTGGGGAACTCCACTCGTACTGGTCTATAGGCGCCGATAAACTCATCTTT,CALGELHSYWSIGADKLIF
few,TRDD3,TRDJ1,TRDV1,21,TGTGCTCTTGGGGAAAAGGGTTGGCCCCTACTGGGGGCCGCGTACACCGATAAACTCATCTTT,CALGEKGWPLLGAAYTDKLIF
.,TRDD3,TRDJ1,TRDV1,20,TGTGCTCTTGGGGAACCCCCCTTAGGTATGGGGGGATACGCGGGCGATAAACTCATCTTT,CALGEPPLGMGGYAGDKLIF
.,.,TRDJ1,TRDV1,15,TGTGCTCTTGGGACCCCCTCAAGTTACACCGATAAACTCATCTTT,CALGTPSSYTDKLIF
.,.,TRDJ1,TRDV1,17,TGTGCTCTTGGGGAATCGGGTTGCCCGCCGTACAACGATAAACTCATCTTT,CALGESGCPPYNDKLIF
few,.,TRDJ1,TRDV1,19,TGTGCTCTTGGGGAATGCGCCTACGACTGGGCCGCGTACACCGATAAACTCATCTTT,CALGECAYDWAAYTDKLIF
.,TRDD3,TRDJ1,TRDV1,18,TGTGCTCTTGGGAAGGGTCTGGGGGACCAACGACGCACCGATAAACTCATCTTT,CALGKGLGDQRRTDKLIF
.,TRDD2,TRDJ1,TRDV1,18,TGTGCTCTTGGGGAAACGGATTCCTACTCTGGTTATACCGATAAACTCATCTTT,CALGETDSYSGYTDKLIF
.,TRDD3,TRDJ1,TRDV1,19,TGTGCTCTTGGAGAACCTGGGGGGGCGTACTGGGGGCTTACCGATAAACTCATCTTT,CALGEPGGAYWGLTDKLIF
.,TRDD3,TRDJ1,TRDV1,17,TGTGCTCTTGGGGAATCGCTCCTGACCTTACTGGGGGTAAAACTCATCTTT,CALGESLLTLLGVKLIF
few,.,TRDJ1,TRDV1,17,TGTGCTCTTGGGGAACTAGTAGGGATCCACTCCACCCCAAAACTCATCTTT,CALGELVGIHSTPKLIF
.,TRDD3,TRDJ1,TRDV1,20,TGTGCTCTTGGGGAGCAGTCCGATTTCGACTGGGGGATACGCCCCGATAAACTCATCTTT,CALGEQSDFDWGIRPDKLIF
.,.,TRDJ1,TRDV1,17,TGTGCTCTTGGGGAGGCCTTCGGAGGGGTGCGGACCGATAAACTCATCTTT,CALGEAFGGVRTDKLIF
.,.,TRDJ1,TRDV2,19,TGTGCCTGTGGCTCCTTCCAACTACTGGTGGATACTTCCACCGATAAACTCATCTTT,CACGSFQLLVDTSTDKLIF
.,.,TRDJ1,TRDV1,13,TGTGCTCTTGGGAAGTTCCCCACCGATAAACTCATCTTT,CALGKFPTDKLIF
.,TRDD3,TRDJ1,TRDV1,24,TGTGCTCTTGGGGATTCTCACCCCCCCTACGCCAAGAGGGACTGGGGGACAAACACCGATAAACTCATCTTT,CALGDSHPPYAKRDWGTNTDKLIF
.,.,TRDJ1,TRDV1,19,TGTGCTCTTGGGGAACTCCTTCCTTGGTACTGGGGGGCCCCGCATAAACTCATCTTT,CALGELLPWYWGAPHKLIF
few,TRDD3,TRDJ1,TRDV1,24,TGTGCTCTTGGGGCCATTCGACCTTACTACCTTTTCGTACAGGGGGATCCGTACACCGATAAACTCATCTTT,CALGAIRPYYLFVQGDPYTDKLIF
.,.,TRDJ1,TRDV1,14,TGTGCTCTTGGGGGGTCCTTCATCGGCGATAAACTCATCTTT,CALGGSFIGDKLIF
.,.,TRDJ1,TRDV1,21,TGTGCTCTTGGGGGATTGGCCTTCCTACGAGACGTAGGGGATACGAGCGATAAACTCATCTTT,CALGGLAFLRDVGDTSDKLIF
few,TRDD3,TRDJ1,TRDV1,17,TGTGCTCTCCAGTACTGGGGGATACGCAGGTACACCGATAAACTCATCTTT,CALQYWGIRRYTDKLIF
few,TRDD3,TRDJ2,TRDV1,21,TGTGCTCTTGGGGAACATGTACCGACTGGGGGATGCCCCTCTTTGACAGCACAACTCTTCTTT,CALGEHVPTGGCPSLTAQLFF
.,TRDD3,TRDJ1,TRDV1,17,TGTGCTCTTGGGGGAGCTCCGGTAGAGGGATACGCCGATAAACTCATCTTT,CALGGAPVEGYADKLIF
few,TRDD3,TRDJ1,TRDV1,21,TGTGCTCTTAGGGAACTATCAAGAGGTACCCGTACTGGGGGATACACCGATAAACTCATCTTT,CALRELSRGTRTGGYTDKLIF
few,TRDD3,TRDJ1,TRDV1,22,TGTGCTCTTGGAAGATTCACCCCTACGATCTGGGGATACCGCGCGGGGGACGATAAACTCATCTTT,CALGRFTPTIWGYRAGDDKLIF
.,TRDD2,TRDJ1,TRDV1,19,TGTGCTCTTGGGGAACCCAAGGCCTTCCTCGATCGGTACACCGATAAACTCATCTTT,CALGEPKAFLDRYTDKLIF
few,.,TRDJ1,TRDV1,19,TGTGCTCTTGGGAAAGTCCCTCTCTTCCCAGAAGTACTTCTGGTAGGGCTCATCTTT,CALGKVPLFPEVLLVGLIF
few,TRDD3,TRDJ1,TRDV1,18,TGTGCTCTTGGGGAACCCGCCTGGCAGGTTGGGGGATACGCTAGACTCATCTTT,CALGEPAWQVGGYARLIF
few,TRDD3,TRDJ1,TRDV1,16,TGTGCTCTTGGGGAAGACCGCTGGGGATACTCCGATAAACTCATCTTT,CALGEDRWGYSDKLIF
few,TRDD3,TRDJ1,TRDV1,18,TGTGCTCTTGGCGCCCGTGCGGGGGATAGTTTGTACACCGATAAACTCATCTTT,CALGARAGDSLYTDKLIF